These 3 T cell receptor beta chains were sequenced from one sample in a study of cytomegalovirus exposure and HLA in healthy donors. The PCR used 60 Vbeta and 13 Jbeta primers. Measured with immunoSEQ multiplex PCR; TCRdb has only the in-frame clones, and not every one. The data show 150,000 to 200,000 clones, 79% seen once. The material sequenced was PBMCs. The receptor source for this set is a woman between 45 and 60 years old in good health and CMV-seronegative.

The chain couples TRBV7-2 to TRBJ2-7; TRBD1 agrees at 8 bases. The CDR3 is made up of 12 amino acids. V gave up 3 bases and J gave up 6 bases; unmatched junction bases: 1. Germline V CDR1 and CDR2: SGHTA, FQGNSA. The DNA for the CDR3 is TGTGCCAGCAGCTTTGGACAGGGCGAGCAGTACTTC. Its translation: CASSFGQGEQYF.

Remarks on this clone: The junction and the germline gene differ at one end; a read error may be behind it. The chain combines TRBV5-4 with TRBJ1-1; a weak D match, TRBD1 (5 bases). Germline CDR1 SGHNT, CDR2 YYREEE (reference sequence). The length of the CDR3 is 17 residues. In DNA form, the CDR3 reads TGCGCCAGCAGTACCACAACCGCTGGGGCACTGAACACTGAAGCTTTCTTT. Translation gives CASSTTTAGALNTEAFF.

Written as DNA, the CDR3 is TGTGCCAGCAGTGTAGGTGGGGCCTCCTACGAGCAGTACTTC. Translated: CASSVGGASYEQYF. The chain links TRBV2 to TRBJ2-7; tentatively, D is TRBD1 (5 bases). V shed 4 bases and J shed 0 bases, with 10 bases lying between them. The CDR3 contains 14 residues. The germline gives CDR1 SNHLY, CDR2 FYNNEI.